This TCR beta chain was found in a study of blood T cell repertoires in COVID-19. CDR3 size: 16 residues. V shed 4 bases and J 3 bases; nucleotides not matched to a gene: 6. The V gene's germline CDR1 is SGHRS and CDR2 YFSETQ. As originally analysed: Estimation of nucleated cell counts was performed using reference gene primer amplification. Produced via immunoSEQ multiplex PCR; TCRdb's table is partial and in-frame only. The V and J calls and clone size were taken over from that table, and D and trimming were inferred from the DNA. The table includes some 150,000 clones, 75% to 80% detected once. The chain recombines TRBV5-1 with TRBJ1-3, with 11 positions matching TRBD1. The TCR originated in a woman of 80 years or more with acute or convalescent COVID-19. The sample was peripheral blood. The CDR3 loop is CASSHGTGGFGNTIYF. The CDR3 DNA reads TGCGCCAGCAGCCACGGGACAGGGGGGTTTGGAAACACCATATATTTT.